This is a list of T cell receptor beta chains from one sample in a study of blood T cell repertoires in COVID-19. Clones were sequenced by immunoSEQ multiplex PCR, and TCRdb holds only the in-frame ones, with some missing. The profile shows around 100,000 clones, more than 80% of them singletons. The specimen was peripheral blood. The source of these receptors is a woman aged 80 or over with acute or convalescent COVID-19. The CDR3 runs from the conserved cysteine through the conserved F or W. The D gene is left open where the match is weak. Clone size is given for some rows only: seen once, a few or many times, or a class if the clone is expanded.

TRBJ1-4,once,TRBD1,TRBV6-1,CASSERDRVSNEKLFF,TGTGCCAGCAGCGAACGGGACAGGGTTTCTAATGAAAAACTGTTTTTT
TRBJ1-1,NA,NA,TRBV2,CASSAIGGNTEAFF,TGTGCCAGCAGTGCTATAGGGGGGAACACTGAAGCTTTCTTT
TRBJ1-2,few,NA,TRBV15,CATSRGTLGVGYTF,TGTGCCACCAGCAGAGGAACACTAGGTGTTGGCTACACCTTC
TRBJ2-7,NA,TRBD2,TRBV18,CASSPVQGSGGNF,TGTGCCAGCTCACCAGTCCAGGGTAGCGGGGGAAACTTC
TRBJ1-4,NA,NA,TRBV11-2,CASKSTGDANEKLFF,TGTGCCAGCAAATCCACAGGCGACGCTAATGAAAAACTGTTTTTT
TRBJ2-5,NA,TRBD1,TRBV7-8,CASSLGRDREWETQYF,TGTGCCAGCAGCTTAGGCAGGGACAGGGAGTGGGAGACCCAGTACTTC
TRBJ1-1,NA,TRBD1,TRBV19,CASSTLPGGSTEAFF,TGTGCCAGTAGTACCTTACCAGGGGGGAGCACTGAAGCTTTCTTT
TRBJ1-1,NA,NA,TRBV5-4,CASRPVLEKNTEAFF,TGTGCCAGCAGACCAGTGTTGGAGAAGAACACTGAAGCTTTCTTT
TRBJ1-2,NA,NA,TRBV18,CASSPPGDFLRGYTF,TGTGCCAGCTCACCACCGGGGGACTTTCTTCGAGGCTACACCTTC
TRBJ1-4,few,TRBD1,TRBV4-1,CASSLGTAANEKLFF,TGCGCCAGCAGCCTAGGGACAGCGGCTAATGAAAAACTGTTTTTT
TRBJ1-1,NA,NA,TRBV5-1,CASSLPRHGSSPVAFF,TGCGCCAGCAGCTTGCCCCGCCACGGGTCCTCCCCTGTGGCTTTCTTT
TRBJ2-3,once,TRBD2,TRBV7-2,CASSYTSGGDTQYF,TGTGCCAGCAGCTACACTAGCGGGGGCGATACGCAGTATTTT
TRBJ2-2,NA,TRBD1,TRBV18,CASSSGQGWTGELFF,TGTGCCAGCTCATCAGGACAGGGATGGACCGGGGAGCTGTTTTTT
TRBJ2-4,NA,TRBD1,TRBV19,CASREDRGKNIQYF,TGTGCCAGTAGGGAAGACAGGGGGAAAAACATTCAGTACTTC
TRBJ1-3,NA,NA,TRBV7-2,CASSSQTSNTIYF,TGTGCCAGCAGCTCTCAAACATCTAACACCATATATTTT
TRBJ1-5,NA,NA,TRBV27,CASCGSWPNQPQHF,TGTGCCAGCTGCGGGTCATGGCCTAATCAGCCCCAGCATTTT
TRBJ1-1,NA,NA,TRBV28,CASKAVTEAFF,TGTGCCAGCAAAGCGGTGACTGAAGCTTTCTTT
TRBJ1-6,NA,TRBD1,TRBV2,CASKQTGVDSPLHF,TGTGCCAGCAAGCAAACAGGGGTCGATTCACCCCTCCACTTT
TRBJ1-5,NA,NA,TRBV6-5,CASSLDRNQPQHF,TGTGCCAGCAGTCTTGACAGAAATCAGCCCCAGCATTTT
TRBJ1-5,NA,TRBD1,TRBV28,CASSTGQGDQPQHF,TGTGCCAGCAGCACGGGACAGGGGGATCAGCCCCAGCATTTT
TRBJ2-1,NA,TRBD2,TRBV5-1,CASSELAGVVNEQFF,TGCGCCAGCAGCGAACTAGCGGGGGTAGTTAATGAGCAGTTCTTC
TRBJ1-2,NA,NA,TRBV7-9,CASRTDRDYGYTF,TGTGCCAGCAGGACCGACCGGGACTATGGCTACACCTTC
TRBJ2-4,NA,NA,TRBV25-1,CASSPGGANTNIQYF,TGTGCCAGCAGTCCCGGAGGAGCTAATACAAACATTCAGTACTTC
TRBJ2-7,NA,NA,TRBV4-2,CASSQDTGRGQYF,TGTGCCAGCAGCCAAGATACAGGAAGGGGGCAGTACTTC
TRBJ2-3,once,TRBD2,TRBV4-3,CASSQEGLAGYTDTQYF,TGCGCCAGCAGCCAAGAGGGACTAGCGGGGTACACAGATACGCAGTATTTT